The 28 T cell receptor beta chains below all came from one sample that was sequenced in a study of cytomegalovirus exposure and HLA in healthy donors. Produced via immunoSEQ multiplex PCR; TCRdb's table is partial and in-frame only. The sample yields 200,000 or so clones, roughly 80% seen once. Input material: PBMCs. Source of these receptors: a man between 18 and 35 years old in good health and CMV-seropositive.

The rearrangement links TRBV16 to TRBJ2-1; D is unresolved. Trimming stripped 4 bases from V and 0 bases from J, with 7 bases between. The CDR3 has 14 residues. Germline CDR1 and CDR2: KGHSY and FQNENV. The CDR3 DNA follows: TGTGCCAGCAGCCCGAGAGCCTCCTACAATGAGCAGTTCTTC. Translating gives CASSPRASYNEQFF.

The genes are TRBV4-1 and TRBJ2-5; 7 bases match TRBD1. The V gene end was trimmed by 5 bases and the J gene end by 4 bases; junction bases not matched to a gene: 10. The CDR3 is made up of 15 amino acids. Germline values: CDR1 MGHRA, CDR2 YSYEKL. As DNA, the CDR3 is TGCGCCAGCAGCGCCCGGGACAGAGGAGGAGAGACCCAGTACTTC. This codes for CASSARDRGGETQYF.

This clone was found once. The CDR3 here is CASSLYGQGPYGYTF. For the CDR3, the DNA is TGTGCCAGCAGTTTATATGGACAGGGGCCCTATGGCTACACCTTC. V usage is TRBV27 and J usage is TRBJ1-2; 9 nucleotides match TRBD1. The CDR3 covers 15 residues. Trimming took 1 base from V and 4 from J; bases not matched to a gene: 4. Germline V gene sequence: CDR1 MNHEY, CDR2 SMNVEV (reference sequence).

This clone is a singleton in its sample. V usage is TRBV7-2 and J usage is TRBJ2-7; tentative D call: TRBD1 (6 bases). CDR3 length equals 12 residues. From germline, CDR1 is SGHTA and CDR2 FQGNSA. Between the trimmed V and J ends, which lost 4 bases and 4 bases, there was a span of 8 bases. This CDR3 is CASSYTGYEQYF. CDR3 sequence (DNA): TGTGCCAGCAGCTATACAGGGTACGAGCAGTACTTC.

The V and J genes are TRBV28 and TRBJ2-3; 8 bases are shared with TRBD2. CDR3 length equals 17 residues. Per germline, CDR1 MDHEN and CDR2 SYDVKM. The ends lost 5 bases at V and 3 bases at J; junction bases unmatched: 13. CDR3 sequence: CASSPLGREGPTDTQYF. Here the CDR3 DNA reads TGTGCCAGCAGTCCCTTGGGTCGGGAGGGCCCGACAGATACGCAGTATTTT.

The chain uses TRBV6-5 and TRBJ2-7, with 11 bases that match TRBD2. V was clipped by 0 bases and J by 3 bases; unmatched bases: 4. The germline gives CDR1 MNHEY, CDR2 SVGAGI. The CDR3 spans 16 residues. For the CDR3, the DNA is TGTGCCAGCAGTTACTCTAGCGGGAGGGGTCTCTACGAGCAGTACTTC. It yields the protein CASSYSSGRGLYEQYF.

This chain links TRBV6-5 with TRBJ2-5, with 11 bases aligning to TRBD1. The V gene end was trimmed by 5 bases and the J gene end by 5 bases; junction bases not matched to a gene: 7. This CDR3 is 15 amino acids long. Germline V gene lookup returns CDR1 MNHEY and CDR2 SVGAGI. CDR3: CASSPRDRGGETQYF. In nucleotides, the CDR3 is TGTGCCAGCAGTCCCCGGGACAGGGGGGGGGAGACCCAGTACTTC.

The gene calls are TRBV21-1 and TRBJ2-1; the tabulated D call, TRBD2, remains unverified against the DNA. TRBV21-1 is a pseudogene locus. The CDR3 has 14 residues. The CDR3 reads CASSKSGGGDEQFF. The CDR3, as DNA: TGTGCCAGCAGCAAAAGCGGGGGCGGGGATGAGCAGTTCTTC.

V and J are TRBV9 and TRBJ2-1; possibly TRBD2 for D (6 bases). Per the germline V gene, CDR1 is SGDLS and CDR2 is YYNGEE. The V and J ends lost 4 bases and 3 bases respectively, with 11 bases between them. This CDR3 spans 14 amino acids. CDR3 sequence (DNA): TGTGCCAGCAGCCGTGCCGGGGGCTACAATGAGCAGTTCTTC. Translation gives CASSRAGGYNEQFF.

The rearrangement links TRBV5-1 to TRBJ2-3, with TRBD2 matching 7 bases. This CDR3 has 15 residues. Losses at the gene ends were 4 bases for V and 3 bases for J; bases not matched to a gene: 8. The V gene's germline CDR1 is SGHRS and CDR2 YFSETQ. Here the CDR3 DNA reads TGCGCCAGCAGCGCGGGTCTCGGGGGGACAGATACGCAGTATTTT. Protein: CASSAGLGGTDTQYF.

The chain combines TRBV5-1 with TRBJ1-4; tentative D call: TRBD1 (6 bases). Trimming left V 0 bases short and J 2 bases short, with 11 bases between. This CDR3 is 16 amino acids long. Germline V gene lookup returns CDR1 SGHRS and CDR2 YFSETQ. CDR3 DNA sequence: TGCGCCAGCAGCTTGGGCAGGGGCGCGACTAATGAAAAACTGTTTTTT. This sequence encodes CASSLGRGATNEKLFF.

This chain uses TRBV13 with TRBJ2-3; TRBD2 aligns across 12 bases. Germline lookup yields CDR1 PRHDT and CDR2 FYEKMQ (reference sequence). Trimming took 5 bases from V and 2 from J; bases not matched to a gene: 5. The CDR3 runs to 16 residues. CDR3 loop: CASSPGLAGLTDTQYF. The CDR3 coding sequence is TGTGCCAGCAGCCCGGGACTAGCGGGCCTCACAGATACGCAGTATTTT.

The chain is built from TRBV25-1 and TRBJ1-1; TRBD1 matches at 9 bases. Germline V gives CDR1 MGHDK, CDR2 SYGVNS. The CDR3 runs 14 residues. J gave up 6 bases and V 6 bases, and 8 bases lay outside the gene matches. CDR3 bases: TGTGCCAGCAGGGCCCCGGGACAGGGTTCTGAAGCTTTCTTT. This translates into CASRAPGQGSEAFF.

V is TRBV7-9 and J is TRBJ1-1; 9 bases line up with TRBD1. The V gene's germline CDR1 is SEHNR and CDR2 FQNEAQ (reference sequence). This CDR3 region has 13 residues. V trimming: 4 bases; J trimming: 11 bases; junction bases outside the gene matches: 8. CDR3: CASSYGQGSGAFF. The DNA for the CDR3 is TGTGCCAGCAGCTACGGACAGGGGTCGGGTGCTTTCTTT.

This sequence joins TRBV29-1 and TRBJ2-7; D is possibly TRBD1 (5 bases). The germline CDR1 and CDR2 sequences are SQVTM and ANQGSEA. The CDR3 covers 11 residues. Trimming removed 7 bases at V and 3 bases at J, with 10 bases between. CDR3 amino acids: CSAVQVYEQYF. The CDR3 DNA follows: TGCAGCGCTGTACAGGTCTACGAGCAGTACTTC.

The gene calls are TRBV9 and TRBJ2-3; TRBD2 matches 10 bases. The CDR3 sequence is 17 residues long. The V gene end was trimmed by 4 bases and the J gene end by 8 bases; junction bases not matched to a gene: 16. Germline V CDR1 and CDR2: SGDLS, YYNGEE. CDR3 DNA sequence: TGTGCCAGCAGCCACCCTCCGACAGCGGGAGGGCCGGGTACGCAGTATTTT. Translating gives CASSHPPTAGGPGTQYF.

The V call is TRBV29-1, the J call TRBJ2-7; TRBD2 matches 7 bases. V was pared by 5 bases and J by 5 bases, with 9 bases of the junction left unmatched. Germline V gene lookup returns CDR1 SQVTM and CDR2 ANQGSEA. The CDR3 loop spans 13 amino acids. CDR3 DNA: TGCAGCGTTCGGGGGAGGGCCATGAACGAGCAGTACTTC. Translation gives CSVRGRAMNEQYF.

This rearrangement joins TRBV2 to TRBJ1-4; D unresolved. The CDR3 is 16 residues long. V shed 6 bases and J shed 7 bases, with 21 bases lying between them. Germline V gene data show CDR1 as SNHLY and CDR2 as FYNNEI. The CDR3 DNA reads TGTGCCAGCAGCGCGGTCCCGGGTGGTCGGGGTGAAAAACTGTTTTTT. This codes for CASSAVPGGRGEKLFF.

CDR3 sequence (DNA): TGTGCCAGCAGCTTGGATGGTAGCTTAGACGAGCAGTACTTC. It yields the protein CASSLDGSLDEQYF. The genes are TRBV5-4 and TRBJ2-7; D gene uncertain. This CDR3 spans 14 amino acids. Per germline, CDR1 SGHNT and CDR2 YYREEE (reference sequence). Between the trimmed V and J ends, which lost 0 bases and 5 bases, there was a span of 12 bases.

J is TRBJ1-2 and V is TRBV4-1, with TRBD1 as a possible D gene (5 bases). Trimming left V 4 bases short and J 4 bases short, with 16 bases between. The CDR3 runs 15 residues. Germline CDR1 and CDR2: MGHRA and YSYEKL. The chain's CDR3 is CASSLRDGGVYGYTF. CDR3 sequence (DNA): TGCGCCAGCAGCCTGCGGGACGGAGGGGTCTATGGCTACACCTTC.

About this clone: One end of the junction does not line up with germline, which may come from a read error. In DNA, the CDR3 is TGCGCCAGCAGCTTGGAGGGGTCAAATCAGGCCCAGCATTTT. Its protein product is CASSLEGSNQAQHF. V usage is TRBV5-1 and J usage is TRBJ1-5, with D possibly being TRBD1 (5 bases). Germline loops: CDR1 SGHRS, CDR2 YFSETQ. The CDR3 is 14 amino acids.

The chain has TRBV7-9 and TRBJ2-7; the match to TRBD1 covers 9 bases. Germline V CDR1 and CDR2: SEHNR, FQNEAQ (reference sequence). CDR3 length: 13 amino acids. The junction had 3 bases not matched to a gene; V was cut back by 4 bases and J by 5 bases. CDR3 nucleotide sequence: TGTGCCAGCAGCTCCTGGACAGGGGACGAGCAGTACTTC. The encoded protein is CASSSWTGDEQYF.

V usage is TRBV27 and J usage is TRBJ1-4; the match to TRBD1 covers 7 bases. The germline V gene encodes CDR1 MNHEY and CDR2 SMNVEV (reference sequence). V trimming: 3 bases; J trimming: 8 bases; junction bases outside the gene matches: 6. The CDR3 has 14 amino acids. The DNA for the CDR3 is TGTGCCAGCAGTTTCACAGGGGCAAGGGAAAAACTGTTTTTT. This codes for CASSFTGAREKLFF.

This chain links TRBV28 with TRBJ1-1; no firm D call. Germline V gene data show CDR1 as MDHEN and CDR2 as SYDVKM. CDR3 length: 12 amino acids. Trimming stripped 3 bases from V and 8 bases from J, with 10 bases between. The CDR3 loop reads CASSLPGREAFF. In nucleotides, the CDR3 is TGTGCCAGCAGTTTGCCCGGGAGGGAAGCTTTCTTT.

The chain employs TRBV2 and TRBJ1-1, with TRBD1 as a possible D gene (5 bases). This CDR3 has 13 residues. Trimming shortened V by 6 bases and J by 0 bases, and 8 bases separated the two germline ends. Germline assignment: CDR1 SNHLY and CDR2 FYNNEI. CDR3 DNA: TGTGCCAGCAGGGGGACTTTGAACACTGAAGCTTTCTTT. Amino acids: CASRGTLNTEAFF.

This chain joins TRBV6-5 and TRBJ2-2, with D tentatively TRBD1 (6 bases). The CDR3 totals 13 residues. CDR1 MNHEY and CDR2 SVGAGI come from the germline V gene. The V end was cut by 9 bases, the J end by 3 bases, with 11 bases between. In nucleotides, the CDR3 is TGTGCCAGTCAACAGGGCGACACCGGGGAGCTGTTTTTT. This translates into CASQQGDTGELFF.

This clone was seen only once. V gene TRBV5-1 combines with J gene TRBJ2-3; 8 bases are a match to TRBD2. The V gene's germline CDR1 is SGHRS and CDR2 YFSETQ. J gave up 3 bases and V 4 bases, and 7 bases lay outside the gene matches. The CDR3 runs to 15 residues. DNA for the CDR3: TGCGCCAGCAGCCGAAGCGGGAGTGGGACAGATACGCAGTATTTT. It specifies CASSRSGSGTDTQYF.

The chain recombines TRBV6-5 with TRBJ2-3; 10 nucleotides match TRBD1. The CDR3 covers 15 residues. Germline loops: CDR1 MNHEY, CDR2 SVGAGI. V lost 7 bases and J lost 6; bases outside the gene matches: 10. The CDR3 is CASTSGTGDLDTQYF. In nucleotides, the CDR3 is TGTGCCAGCACATCCGGGACAGGGGACTTGGATACGCAGTATTTT.